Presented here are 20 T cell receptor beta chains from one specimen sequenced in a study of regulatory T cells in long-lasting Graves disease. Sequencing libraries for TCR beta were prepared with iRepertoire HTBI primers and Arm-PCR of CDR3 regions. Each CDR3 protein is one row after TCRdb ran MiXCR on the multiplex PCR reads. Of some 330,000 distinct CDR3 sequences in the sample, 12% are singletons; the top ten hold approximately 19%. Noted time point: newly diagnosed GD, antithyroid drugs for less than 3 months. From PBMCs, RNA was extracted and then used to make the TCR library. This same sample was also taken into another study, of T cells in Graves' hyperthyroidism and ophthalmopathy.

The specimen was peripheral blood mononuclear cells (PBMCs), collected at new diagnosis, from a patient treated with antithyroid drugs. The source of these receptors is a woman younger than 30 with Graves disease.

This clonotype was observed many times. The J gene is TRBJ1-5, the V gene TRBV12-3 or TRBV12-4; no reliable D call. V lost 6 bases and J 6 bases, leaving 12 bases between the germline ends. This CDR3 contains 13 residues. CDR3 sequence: CASSWRESQPQHF. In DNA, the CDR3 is TGTGCCAGCAGCTGGAGGGAAAGTCAGCCCCAGCATTTT.

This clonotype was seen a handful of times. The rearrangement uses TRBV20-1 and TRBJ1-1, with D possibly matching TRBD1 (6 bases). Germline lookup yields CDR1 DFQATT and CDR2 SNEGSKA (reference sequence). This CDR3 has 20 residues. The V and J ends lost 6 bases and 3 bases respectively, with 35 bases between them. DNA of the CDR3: TGCAGTGCCAGGGGCCGGGACCGCCCCAGAACTGCCGAAAGGGACACTGAAGCTTTCTTT. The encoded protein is CSARGRDRPRTAERDTEAFF.

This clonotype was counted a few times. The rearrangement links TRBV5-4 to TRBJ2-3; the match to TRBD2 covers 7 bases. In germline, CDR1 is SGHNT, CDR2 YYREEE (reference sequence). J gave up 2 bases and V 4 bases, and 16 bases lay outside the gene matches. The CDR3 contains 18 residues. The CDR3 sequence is CASSLMKGLPVNTDTQYF. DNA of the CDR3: TGTGCCAGCAGCCTAATGAAGGGACTACCCGTAAACACAGATACGCAGTATTTT.

The CDR3 DNA sequence: TGCGCCAGCAGCCAAGAGACCCTCCGACCCCTCCACTTT. This gives the protein CASSQETLRPLHF. This chain joins TRBV4-1 and TRBJ1-6; D is undetermined. This CDR3 is built from 13 residues. Germline V gives CDR1 MGHRA, CDR2 YSYEKL. Between the trimmed V and J ends, which lost 0 bases and 12 bases, there was a span of 9 bases.

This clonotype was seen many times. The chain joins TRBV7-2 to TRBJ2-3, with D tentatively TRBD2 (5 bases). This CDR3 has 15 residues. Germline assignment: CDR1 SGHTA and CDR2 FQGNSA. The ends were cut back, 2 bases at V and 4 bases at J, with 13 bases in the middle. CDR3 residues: CASSLSLATADTQYF. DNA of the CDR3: TGTGCCAGCAGCTTAAGTCTAGCAACGGCAGATACGCAGTATTTT.

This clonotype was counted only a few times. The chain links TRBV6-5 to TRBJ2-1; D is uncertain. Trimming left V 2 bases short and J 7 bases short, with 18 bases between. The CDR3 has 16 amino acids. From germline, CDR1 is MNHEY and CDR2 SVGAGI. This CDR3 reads CASSYDGIGWKNEQFF. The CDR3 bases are TGTGCCAGCAGTTACGACGGTATAGGTTGGAAAAATGAGCAGTTCTTC.

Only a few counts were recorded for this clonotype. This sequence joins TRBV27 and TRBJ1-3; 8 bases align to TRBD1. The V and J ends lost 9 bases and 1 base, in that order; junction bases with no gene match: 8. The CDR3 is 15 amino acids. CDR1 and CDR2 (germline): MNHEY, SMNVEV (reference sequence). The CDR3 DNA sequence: TGTGCCAGTAGCGACAGGGGATTTTCTGGAAACACCATATATTTT. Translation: CASSDRGFSGNTIYF.

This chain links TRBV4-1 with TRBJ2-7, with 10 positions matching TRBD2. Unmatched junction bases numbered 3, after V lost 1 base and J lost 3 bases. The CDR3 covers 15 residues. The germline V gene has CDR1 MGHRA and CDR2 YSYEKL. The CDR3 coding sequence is TGCGCCAGCAGCCAAGGGACTAGCGGTGTCTACGAGCAGTACTTC. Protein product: CASSQGTSGVYEQYF.

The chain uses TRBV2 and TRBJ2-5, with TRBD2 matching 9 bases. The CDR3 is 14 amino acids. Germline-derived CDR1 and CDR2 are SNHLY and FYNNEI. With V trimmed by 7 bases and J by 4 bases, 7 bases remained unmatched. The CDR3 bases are TGTGCCAGCAAGAGGGCGGGGGGGCTAGAGACCCAGTACTTC. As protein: CASKRAGGLETQYF.

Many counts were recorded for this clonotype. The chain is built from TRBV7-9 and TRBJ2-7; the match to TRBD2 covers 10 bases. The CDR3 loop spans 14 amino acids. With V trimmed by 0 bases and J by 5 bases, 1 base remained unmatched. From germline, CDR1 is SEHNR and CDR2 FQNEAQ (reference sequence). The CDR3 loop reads CASSLAGTSDEQYF. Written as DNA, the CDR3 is TGTGCCAGCAGCTTAGCTGGGACTAGCGACGAGCAGTACTTC.

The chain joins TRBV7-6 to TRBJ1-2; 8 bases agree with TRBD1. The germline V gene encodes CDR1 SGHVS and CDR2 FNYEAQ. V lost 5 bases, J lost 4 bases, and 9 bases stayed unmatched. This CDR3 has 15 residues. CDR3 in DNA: TGTGCCAGCAGCCCTAGGATTGGACAGGGCTATGGCTACACCTTC. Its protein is CASSPRIGQGYGYTF.

CDR3: CASSLEGNSGNTIYF. The CDR3 DNA is TGCGCCAGCAGCTTGGAGGGAAACTCTGGAAACACCATATATTTT. The chain combines TRBV5-1 with TRBJ1-3; D not resolved. This CDR3 is built from 15 residues. Germline V lookup: CDR1 SGHRS, CDR2 YFSETQ. V lost 0 bases and J lost 0, with 7 bases in between.

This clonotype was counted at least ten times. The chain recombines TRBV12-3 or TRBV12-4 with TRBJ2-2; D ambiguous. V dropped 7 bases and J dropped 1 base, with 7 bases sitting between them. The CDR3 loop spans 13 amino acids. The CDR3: CASNHRNTGELFF. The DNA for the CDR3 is TGTGCCAGCAACCACAGGAACACCGGGGAGCTGTTTTTT.

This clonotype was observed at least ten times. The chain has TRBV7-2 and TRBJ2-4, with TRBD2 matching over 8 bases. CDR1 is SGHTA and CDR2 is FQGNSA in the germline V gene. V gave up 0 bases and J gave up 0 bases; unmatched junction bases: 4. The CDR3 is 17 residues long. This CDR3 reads CASSLASSGLAKNIQYF. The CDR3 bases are TGTGCCAGCAGCTTAGCATCTAGCGGGTTAGCCAAAAACATTCAGTACTTC.

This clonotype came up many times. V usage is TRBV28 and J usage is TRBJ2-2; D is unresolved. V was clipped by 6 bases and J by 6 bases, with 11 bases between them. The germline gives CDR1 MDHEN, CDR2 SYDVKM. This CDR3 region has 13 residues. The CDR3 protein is CASRAIAPGELFF. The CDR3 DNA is TGTGCCAGCAGGGCTATAGCCCCCGGGGAGCTGTTTTTT.

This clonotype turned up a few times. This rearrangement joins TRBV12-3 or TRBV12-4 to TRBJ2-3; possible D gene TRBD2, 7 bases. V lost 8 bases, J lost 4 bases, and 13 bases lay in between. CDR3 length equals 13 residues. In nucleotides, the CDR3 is TGTGCCAGCGGGGGGGCAGGGGCAGATACGCAGTATTTT. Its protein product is CASGGAGADTQYF.

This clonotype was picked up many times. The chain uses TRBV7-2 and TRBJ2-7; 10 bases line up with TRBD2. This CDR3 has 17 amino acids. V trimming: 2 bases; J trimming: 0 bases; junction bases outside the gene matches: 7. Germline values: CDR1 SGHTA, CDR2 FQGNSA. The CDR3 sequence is CASSLLAGATVSYEQYF. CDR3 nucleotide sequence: TGTGCCAGCAGCTTACTAGCGGGAGCAACAGTCTCCTACGAGCAGTACTTC. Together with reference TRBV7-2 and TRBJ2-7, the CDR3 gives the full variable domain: GAGVSQSPSNKVTEKGKDVELRCDPISGHTALYWYRQSLGQGLEFLIYFQGNSAPDKSGLPSDRFSAERTGGSVSTLTIQRTQQEDSAVYLCASSLLAGATVSYEQYFGPGTRLTVT.

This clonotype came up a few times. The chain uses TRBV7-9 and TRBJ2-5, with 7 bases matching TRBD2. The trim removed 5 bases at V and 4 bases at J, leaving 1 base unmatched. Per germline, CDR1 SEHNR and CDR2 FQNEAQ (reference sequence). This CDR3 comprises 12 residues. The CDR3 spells CASSASGETQYF. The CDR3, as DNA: TGTGCCAGCAGCGCTAGCGGAGAGACCCAGTACTTC.

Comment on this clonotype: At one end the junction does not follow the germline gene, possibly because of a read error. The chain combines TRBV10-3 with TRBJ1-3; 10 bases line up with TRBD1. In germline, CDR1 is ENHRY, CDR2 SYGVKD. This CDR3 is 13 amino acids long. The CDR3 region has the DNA TGTGCCATAGACAGGGGGCCTGGAAACACCATACATTTT. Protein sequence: CAIDRGPGNTIHF.

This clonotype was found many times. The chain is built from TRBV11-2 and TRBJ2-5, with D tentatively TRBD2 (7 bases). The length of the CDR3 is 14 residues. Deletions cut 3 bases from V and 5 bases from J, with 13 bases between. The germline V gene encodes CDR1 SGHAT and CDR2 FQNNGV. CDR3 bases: TGTGCCAGCAGCTTTGGGGGGGGCTGGGAGACCCAGTACTTC. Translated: CASSFGGGWETQYF.